This record concerns one TCR beta chain sequence. This specimen belongs to a study of shared clonotypes between healthy human individuals. Each subset's genomic DNA was split evenly across several immunoSEQ plates. Some clones are missing from TCRdb's copy, which holds only in-frame ones; the method was immunoSEQ multiplex PCR. The table lists 450,000 to 500,000 clones, around four fifths of them singletons. Trimming removed 1 base from V and 10 bases from J; junction bases left unmatched: 7. CDR3 size: 15 residues. CDR1 and CDR2 from the germline V gene are MNHNS and SASEGT. Sample: PBMCs. The genes are TRBV6-1 and TRBJ2-1, with 10 bases fitting TRBD2. The clonotype was recovered from a woman aged 40 to 55 in good health. Some clones in this sample may be carry-over from other donors' samples. For the CDR3, the DNA is TGTGCCAGCAGTGAAGTTCTAGCGGGAGCAGGGGAGCAGTTCTTC. Translation: CASSEVLAGAGEQFF.